The T cell receptor (beta chain) under discussion was sequenced for a study of cytomegalovirus exposure and HLA in healthy donors. General study findings and limits: With further analysis later on, most CMV-associated TCR beta chains appeared HLA-restricted. Accurate HLA-A and HLA-B prediction from TCR beta sequences was reported for most subjects. Presence/absence analyses treated sequencing depth as roughly uniform across donors.

About this clone: The antigen is not known.

This CDR3 is built from 14 residues. Germline CDR1 and CDR2: SNHLY and FYNNEI. V lost 3 bases and J lost 1, with 9 bases in between. PCR amplification relied on 60 Vbeta primers (plus 13 Jbeta primers). TCRdb's copy holds only in-frame clones and misses some; the assay was immunoSEQ multiplex PCR. Of about 140,000 clones listed, 76% are singletons. The TCR sequence derives from a man in his forties in good health and CMV-seronegative. The sample comprised PBMCs. This rearrangement joins TRBV2 to TRBJ1-1, with D tentatively TRBD1 (5 bases). Written as DNA, the CDR3 is TGTGCCAGCAGTGAGCAGGGAGGGAACACTGAAGCTTTCTTT. Its protein is CASSEQGGNTEAFF.